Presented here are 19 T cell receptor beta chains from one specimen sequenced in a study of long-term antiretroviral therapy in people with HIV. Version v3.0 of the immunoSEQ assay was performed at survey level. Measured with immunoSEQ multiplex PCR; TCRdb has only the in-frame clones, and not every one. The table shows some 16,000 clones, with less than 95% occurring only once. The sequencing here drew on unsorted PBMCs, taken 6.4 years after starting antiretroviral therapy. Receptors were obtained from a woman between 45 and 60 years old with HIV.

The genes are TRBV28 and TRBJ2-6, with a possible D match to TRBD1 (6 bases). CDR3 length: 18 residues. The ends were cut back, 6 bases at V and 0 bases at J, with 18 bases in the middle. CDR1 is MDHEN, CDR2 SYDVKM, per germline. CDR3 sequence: CASRSPGQRFSGANVLTF. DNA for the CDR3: TGTGCCAGCAGGTCCCCCGGACAGAGATTCTCTGGGGCCAACGTCCTGACTTTC.

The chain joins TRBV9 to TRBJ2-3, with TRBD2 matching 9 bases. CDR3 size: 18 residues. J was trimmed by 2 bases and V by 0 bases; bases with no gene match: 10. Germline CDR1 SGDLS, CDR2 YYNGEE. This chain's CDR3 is CASSVDVRVAGATDTQYF. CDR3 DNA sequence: TGTGCCAGCAGCGTAGACGTTCGGGTAGCGGGAGCCACAGATACGCAGTATTTT.

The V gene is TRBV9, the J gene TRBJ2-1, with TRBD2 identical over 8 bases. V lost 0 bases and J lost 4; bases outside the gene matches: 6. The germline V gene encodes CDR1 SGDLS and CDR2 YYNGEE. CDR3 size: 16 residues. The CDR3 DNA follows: TGTGCCAGCAGCGTAGAAACTAGCGGACTGTACAATGAGCAGTTCTTC. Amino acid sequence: CASSVETSGLYNEQFF.

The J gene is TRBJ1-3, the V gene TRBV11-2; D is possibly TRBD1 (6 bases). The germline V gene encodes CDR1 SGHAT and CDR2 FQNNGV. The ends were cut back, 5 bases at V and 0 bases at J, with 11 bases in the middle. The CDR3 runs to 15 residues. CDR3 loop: CASSMTRGSGNTIYF. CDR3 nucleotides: TGTGCCAGCAGCATGACCAGGGGCTCTGGAAACACCATATATTTT.

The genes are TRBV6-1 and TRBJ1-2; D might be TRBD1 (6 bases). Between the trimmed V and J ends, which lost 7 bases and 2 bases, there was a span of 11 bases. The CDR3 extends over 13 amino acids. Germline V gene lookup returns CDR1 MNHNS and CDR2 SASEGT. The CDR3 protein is CASKGGLNYGYTF. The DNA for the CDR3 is TGTGCCAGCAAAGGGGGGCTGAACTATGGCTACACCTTC.

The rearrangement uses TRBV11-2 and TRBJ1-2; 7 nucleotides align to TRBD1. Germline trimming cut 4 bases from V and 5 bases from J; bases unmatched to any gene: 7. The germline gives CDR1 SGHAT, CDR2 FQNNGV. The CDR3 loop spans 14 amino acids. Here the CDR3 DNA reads TGTGCCAGCAGCTCCGGACAGGCCCCGTATGGCTACACCTTC. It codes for CASSSGQAPYGYTF.

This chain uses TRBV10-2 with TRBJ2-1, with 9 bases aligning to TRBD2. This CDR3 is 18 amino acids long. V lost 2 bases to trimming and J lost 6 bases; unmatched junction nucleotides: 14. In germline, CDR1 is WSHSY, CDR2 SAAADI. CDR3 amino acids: CASSETDWVRGRVNEQFF. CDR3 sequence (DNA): TGCGCCAGCAGTGAGACGGACTGGGTTCGCGGGAGGGTCAATGAGCAGTTCTTC.

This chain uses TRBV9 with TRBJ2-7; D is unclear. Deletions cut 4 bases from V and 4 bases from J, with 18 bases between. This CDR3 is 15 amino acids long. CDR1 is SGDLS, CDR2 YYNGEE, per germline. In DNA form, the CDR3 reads TGTGCCAGCAGCCTGAGTGCCGTATCGATGTACGAGCAGTACTTC. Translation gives CASSLSAVSMYEQYF. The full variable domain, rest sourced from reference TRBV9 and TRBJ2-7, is DSGVTQTPKHLITATGQRVTLRCSPRSGDLSVYWYQQSLDQGLQFLIQYYNGEERAKGNILERFSAQQFPDLHSELNLSSLELGDSALYFCASSLSAVSMYEQYFGPGTRLTVT.

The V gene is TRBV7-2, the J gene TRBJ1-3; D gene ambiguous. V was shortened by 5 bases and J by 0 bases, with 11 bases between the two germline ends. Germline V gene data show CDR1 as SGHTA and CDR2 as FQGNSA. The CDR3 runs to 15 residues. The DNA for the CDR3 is TGTGCCAGCAGCCCTTACGGGAGCTCTGGAAACACCATATATTTT. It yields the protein CASSPYGSSGNTIYF. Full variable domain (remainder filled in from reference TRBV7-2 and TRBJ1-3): GAGVSQSPSNKVTEKGKDVELRCDPISGHTALYWYRQSLGQGLEFLIYFQGNSAPDKSGLPSDRFSAERTGGSVSTLTIQRTQQEDSAVYLCASSPYGSSGNTIYFGEGSWLTVV.

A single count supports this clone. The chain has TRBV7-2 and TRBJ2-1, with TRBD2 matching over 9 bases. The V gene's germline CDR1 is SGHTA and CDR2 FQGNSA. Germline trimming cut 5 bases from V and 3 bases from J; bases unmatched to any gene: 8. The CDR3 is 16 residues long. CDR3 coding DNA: TGTGCCAGCAGCCCGACCCGGACTAGCGTCTACAATGAGCAGTTCTTC. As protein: CASSPTRTSVYNEQFF.

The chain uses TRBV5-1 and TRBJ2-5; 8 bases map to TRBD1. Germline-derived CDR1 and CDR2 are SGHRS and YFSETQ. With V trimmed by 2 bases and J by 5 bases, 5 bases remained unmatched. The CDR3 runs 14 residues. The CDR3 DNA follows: TGCGCCAGCAGCTTCGGACAGGGTTTTGAGACCCAGTACTTC. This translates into CASSFGQGFETQYF.

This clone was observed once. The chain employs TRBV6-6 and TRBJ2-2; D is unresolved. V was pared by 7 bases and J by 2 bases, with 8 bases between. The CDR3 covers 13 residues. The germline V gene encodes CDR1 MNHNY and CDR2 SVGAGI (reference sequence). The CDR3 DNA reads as TGTGCCAGCAAAGGTCCCAACACCGGGGAGCTGTTTTTT. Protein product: CASKGPNTGELFF.

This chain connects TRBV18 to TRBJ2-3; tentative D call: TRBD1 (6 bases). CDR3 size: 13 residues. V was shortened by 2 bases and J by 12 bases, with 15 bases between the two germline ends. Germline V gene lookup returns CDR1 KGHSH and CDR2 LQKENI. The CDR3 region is CASSPTKGEPQYF. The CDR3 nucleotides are TGTGCCAGCTCACCAACGAAGGGGGAGCCTCAGTATTTT.

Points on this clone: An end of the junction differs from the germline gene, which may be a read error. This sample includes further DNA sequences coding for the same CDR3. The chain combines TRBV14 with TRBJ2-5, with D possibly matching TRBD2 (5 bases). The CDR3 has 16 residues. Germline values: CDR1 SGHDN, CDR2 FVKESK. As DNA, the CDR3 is TGCGCCAGCAGCCCCCTCCGGGGTCAGGAACAAGAGACCCAGTACTTC. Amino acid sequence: CASSPLRGQEQETQYF.

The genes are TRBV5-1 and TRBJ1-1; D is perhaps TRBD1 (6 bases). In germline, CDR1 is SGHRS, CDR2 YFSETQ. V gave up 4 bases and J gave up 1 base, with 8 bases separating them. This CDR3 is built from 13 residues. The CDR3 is CASSQQGNTEAFF. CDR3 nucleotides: TGCGCCAGCAGCCAACAGGGGAACACTGAAGCTTTCTTT.

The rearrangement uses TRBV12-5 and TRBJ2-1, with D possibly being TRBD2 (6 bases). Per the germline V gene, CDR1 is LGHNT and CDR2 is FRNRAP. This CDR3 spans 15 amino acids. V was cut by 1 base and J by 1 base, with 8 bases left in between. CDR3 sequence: CASGLGTTSYNEQFF. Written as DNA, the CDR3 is TGTGCTAGTGGTTTGGGGACTACTTCCTACAATGAGCAGTTCTTC.

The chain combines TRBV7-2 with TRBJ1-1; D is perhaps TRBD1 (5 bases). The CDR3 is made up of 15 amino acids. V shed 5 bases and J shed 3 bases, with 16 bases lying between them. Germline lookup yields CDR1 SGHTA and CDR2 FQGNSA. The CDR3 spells CASSDLGAEYTEAFF. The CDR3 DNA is TGTGCCAGCAGCGACCTCGGGGCAGAGTACACTGAAGCTTTCTTT.

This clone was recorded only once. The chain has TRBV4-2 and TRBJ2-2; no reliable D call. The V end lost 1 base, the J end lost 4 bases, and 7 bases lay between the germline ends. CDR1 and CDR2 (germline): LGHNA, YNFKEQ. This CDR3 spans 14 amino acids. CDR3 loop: CASSQVAVTGELFF. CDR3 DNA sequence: TGTGCCAGCAGCCAAGTGGCAGTCACCGGGGAGCTGTTTTTT.

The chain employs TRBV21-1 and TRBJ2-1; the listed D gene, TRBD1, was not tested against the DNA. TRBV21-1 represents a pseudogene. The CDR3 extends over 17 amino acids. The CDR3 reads CASRKGDRDRACNEQFF. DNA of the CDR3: TGTGCCAGCAGGAAAGGAGATCGGGACAGGGCATGCAATGAGCAGTTCTTC.